These 21 T cell receptor beta chains share one sample of origin, sequenced in a study of T cells in Graves' hyperthyroidism and ophthalmopathy. TCR beta CDR3 regions were amplified from RNA transcripts. The TCR CDR3 first-round RT-PCR relied on the HTBI primer set. TCRdb analysed the multiplex PCR reads with MiXCR anew, one entry per CDR3 protein. This sample has 360,000 or so distinct CDR3 sequences, with over 15% found just once. Sequenced input: blood. The receptor set was obtained from a woman in her thirties or forties with Graves' ophthalmopathy.

In its sample, this clonotype was seen many times. Mismatch with germline at one junction end may stem from a read error. CDR3 residues: CASSLEGQPSDF. CDR3 sequence (DNA): TGCGCCAGCAGCTTGGAGGGACAGCCCTCTGATTTT. The rearrangement joins TRBV5-1 to TRBJ1-3, with 7 bases that match TRBD1. Germline V gene sequence: CDR1 SGHRS, CDR2 YFSETQ. The CDR3 runs to 12 residues.

The rearrangement uses TRBV30 and TRBJ2-7; 8 nucleotides match TRBD2. The CDR3 consists of 15 residues. V trimming: 0 bases; J trimming: 2 bases; junction bases outside the gene matches: 6. The germline CDR1 and CDR2 sequences are GTSNPN and SVGIG (reference sequence). CDR3 sequence: CAWSVQAGVTYEQYF. In nucleotides, the CDR3 is TGTGCCTGGAGTGTACAAGCGGGGGTTACCTACGAGCAGTACTTC.

This clonotype was seen many times. The rearrangement joins TRBV27 to TRBJ1-5, with TRBD1 identical over 7 bases. Trimming at V came to 4 bases and at J to 6 bases, leaving 3 bases not matched to a gene. The V gene's germline CDR1 is MNHEY and CDR2 SMNVEV (reference sequence). This CDR3 contains 13 residues. DNA for the CDR3: TGTGCCAGCAGTTACAGGGGTAGTCAGCCCCAGCATTTT. It encodes CASSYRGSQPQHF.

This clonotype was recorded many times. The genes are TRBV28 and TRBJ1-2, with 7 bases matching TRBD1. Unmatched junction bases numbered 8, after V lost 3 bases and J lost 4 bases. The CDR3 has 15 amino acids. The germline V gene has CDR1 MDHEN and CDR2 SYDVKM. The CDR3 here is CASSFRDSIFYGYTF. Here the CDR3 DNA reads TGTGCCAGCAGTTTCCGGGACAGTATTTTCTATGGCTACACCTTC.

This clonotype was recorded many times. The CDR3 spells CASSLGWVPYEQYF. CDR3 bases: TGTGCCAGCAGCTTAGGCTGGGTCCCCTACGAGCAGTACTTC. The rearrangement links TRBV13 to TRBJ2-7; unclear D gene. The length of the CDR3 is 14 residues. Germline V gene sequence: CDR1 PRHDT, CDR2 FYEKMQ (reference sequence). The V and J ends lost 0 bases and 2 bases respectively, with 8 bases between them.

This clonotype was recorded at least ten times. This chain links TRBV28 with TRBJ2-7; 8 bases are shared with TRBD1. Germline V gene data show CDR1 as MDHEN and CDR2 as SYDVKM. This CDR3 spans 15 amino acids. V lost 4 bases, J lost 1 base, and 6 bases stayed unmatched. The CDR3 region is CASSSTGDGSYEQYF. Here the CDR3 DNA reads TGTGCCAGCAGTTCGACAGGGGATGGGTCCTACGAGCAGTACTTC.

This clonotype was found many times. V usage is TRBV30 and J usage is TRBJ2-7, with 8 bases aligning to TRBD1. V shed 6 bases and J 6 bases; nucleotides not matched to a gene: 13. The V gene's germline CDR1 is GTSNPN and CDR2 SVGIG (reference sequence). CDR3 length: 14 amino acids. The CDR3 sequence is CACERRGQRVEQYF. The CDR3 coding sequence is TGTGCCTGCGAACGCAGGGGGCAAAGGGTCGAGCAGTACTTC.

The chain combines TRBV13 with TRBJ2-7; D is undetermined. With 0 bases removed from V and 5 bases from J, the gap between germline ends came to 5 bases. Germline V gene sequence: CDR1 PRHDT, CDR2 FYEKMQ (reference sequence). This CDR3 has 12 amino acids. CDR3 residues: CASSLGSNEQYF. In DNA, the CDR3 is TGTGCCAGCAGCTTAGGCTCGAACGAGCAGTACTTC.

This clonotype was counted at least ten times. The gene calls are TRBV6-1 and TRBJ2-7; D not resolved. V was clipped by 3 bases and J by 1 base, with 10 bases between them. Germline V gene lookup returns CDR1 MNHNS and CDR2 SASEGT. The CDR3 is made up of 14 amino acids. CDR3 region: CASSDRNLSYEQYF. The CDR3 coding sequence is TGTGCCAGCAGTGACAGGAATCTTTCCTACGAGCAGTACTTC.

This clonotype was seen many times. The chain joins TRBV20-1 to TRBJ1-1; 7 bases line up with TRBD1. Germline trimming cut 2 bases from V and 3 bases from J; bases unmatched to any gene: 9. CDR1 and CDR2 (germline): DFQATT, SNEGSKA (reference sequence). The CDR3 extends over 15 amino acids. CDR3 DNA sequence: TGCAGTGCTAGAATCATCGGGACAGTGGACACTGAAGCTTTCTTT. Translation gives CSARIIGTVDTEAFF.

In this sample, this clonotype turned up many times. The chain employs TRBV6-5 and TRBJ1-5, with 7 bases aligning to TRBD1. The J segment lost 2 bases and the V segment lost 6 bases, leaving 13 bases of the junction unmatched. Germline V gene data show CDR1 as MNHEY and CDR2 as SVGAGI. The CDR3 has 17 amino acids. CDR3 loop: CASSSLTGIPGNQPQHF. For the CDR3, the DNA is TGTGCCAGCAGCTCCCTGACAGGGATCCCGGGCAATCAGCCCCAGCATTTT.

As for this clonotype: This may stem from a read error, because a much larger clone lies one nucleotide away. The chain joins TRBV27 to TRBJ2-7; D call uncertain. Germline V gene data show CDR1 as MNHEY and CDR2 as SMNVEV (reference sequence). The CDR3 covers 13 residues. DNA of the CDR3: TGTGCCAGCAGTTTATCGTCGAGATCCGAGCAGTGCTTC. Its translation: CASSLSSRSEQCF.

This clonotype has ten or more counts. This rearrangement joins TRBV7-9 to TRBJ1-1; D unclear. The CDR3 runs to 13 residues. Germline V gene sequence: CDR1 SEHNR, CDR2 FQNEAQ (reference sequence). V dropped 11 bases and J dropped 4 bases, with 17 bases sitting between them. CDR3 residues: CALDGPMGTEAFF. The CDR3 region has the DNA TGTGCCCTAGATGGCCCGATGGGCACTGAAGCTTTCTTT.

This clonotype was picked up many times. The chain links TRBV6-5 to TRBJ2-1, with D unresolved. V was pared by 7 bases and J by 7 bases, with 23 bases between. CDR1 and CDR2 (germline): MNHEY, SVGAGI. The CDR3 runs 16 residues. The CDR3 DNA is TGTGCCAGCACGCCCCTTAGGGCCACCGGTCGGAATGAGCAGTTCTTC. This encodes CASTPLRATGRNEQFF.

At least ten counts were recorded for this clonotype. The chain couples TRBV19 to TRBJ2-7; 7 positions agree with TRBD1. Per germline, CDR1 LNHDA and CDR2 SQIVND (reference sequence). This CDR3 has 16 amino acids. Unmatched junction bases numbered 10, after V lost 3 bases and J lost 2 bases. The CDR3 loop reads CASSIVGTAAPYEQYF. In nucleotides, the CDR3 is TGTGCCAGTAGTATTGTCGGGACAGCCGCCCCCTACGAGCAGTACTTC. The variable domain in full, completed from reference TRBV19 and TRBJ2-7, reads DGGITQSPKYLFRKEGQNVTLSCEQNLNHDAMYWYRQDPGQGLRLIYYSQIVNDFQKGDIAEGYSVSREKKESFPLTVTSAQKNPTAFYLCASSIVGTAAPYEQYFGPGTRLTVT.

This clonotype came up many times. The chain employs TRBV7-2 and TRBJ1-2; 9 nucleotides line up with TRBD1. The CDR3 is 14 residues long. Per germline, CDR1 SGHTA and CDR2 FQGNSA. The J segment lost 6 bases and the V segment lost 5 bases, leaving 7 bases of the junction unmatched. The CDR3 region has the DNA TGTGCCAGCAGCCGCCGGGACAGGGTAAATGGCTACACCTTC. Encoded protein: CASSRRDRVNGYTF.

Many counts were recorded for this clonotype. The rearrangement joins TRBV20-1 to TRBJ1-5; D gene unclear. Germline CDR1 DFQATT, CDR2 SNEGSKA (reference sequence). Trimming removed 7 bases at V and 7 bases at J, with 8 bases between. The length of the CDR3 is 10 residues. The CDR3 region is CSVTGQPQHF. The DNA for the CDR3 is TGCAGTGTTACGGGCCAGCCCCAGCATTTT.

This clonotype showed up many times. The chain links TRBV29-1 to TRBJ2-5; D gene unclear. Trimming cost V 6 bases and J 1 base, with 12 bases left between them. Germline V lookup: CDR1 SQVTM, CDR2 ANQGSEA. The CDR3 consists of 13 residues. CDR3 coding DNA: TGCAGCGTCGACGAACGAGGCCAAGAGACCCAGTACTTC. Its protein product is CSVDERGQETQYF.

Note on this clonotype: A read error is possible here, since a much larger clone lies one base away. The chain couples TRBV5-4 to TRBJ1-4, with 8 bases matching TRBD1. Germline V CDR1 and CDR2: SGHNT, YYREEE (reference sequence). V trimming: 0 bases; J trimming: 4 bases; junction bases outside the gene matches: 2. The CDR3 runs to 15 residues. The CDR3 here is CASSLAGTGNEKLFF. CDR3 nucleotide sequence: TGTGCCAGCAGCTTGGCCGGGACAGGTAATGAAAAACTGTTTTTT.

In regard to this clonotype: The junction departs from the called germline gene at one end, perhaps through a read error. This chain connects TRBV7-2 to TRBJ2-7; 7 bases are shared with TRBD2. CDR3 length: 15 residues. Germline-derived CDR1 and CDR2 are SGHTA and FQGNSA. The CDR3 DNA sequence: TGTGCCAGTAGCTTTGCCGAGACTAGCACCTACGAGCAGTACTTC. Amino acids: CASSFAETSTYEQYF.

This clonotype was detected ten times or more. A junction boundary mismatches the germline segment, possibly from a read error. This chain joins TRBV6-1 and TRBJ1-2, with TRBD1 as a possible D gene (5 bases). CDR3 length equals 14 residues. Germline V gene data show CDR1 as MNHNS and CDR2 as SASEGT. For the CDR3, the DNA is TGTGCCAGCACCCAGAGGGGATCAAACTGTGGCTACACCTTC. Its translation: CASTQRGSNCGYTF.